The text below deals with one T cell receptor beta chain. In its sample, this clone was seen a few times. The specificity of this receptor is unknown. No much larger clone exists at a distance of one base, and base qualities are not known. Each donor gave one peripheral blood draw, averaging roughly 120 mL, which was collected into heparinised tubes. Using a panel that included CD45RO, CCR7, CD25, CD127, CD95 and CD27, naive, central memory, regulatory and stem cell-like memory CD4+ T cells were sorted on a BD FACSAria II. Purity was above 95% for every sorted population. PBMCs were isolated right away by Lymphoprep density gradient centrifugation and were stained directly, without culture. To minimize batch effects, samples were stained and sorted in pairs, one healthy donor with one patient per experiment. The entire isolated RNA was reverse transcribed using the High Capacity cDNA Reverse Transcription Kit, and thus expressed TCRB transcripts were sequenced. Deep immunoSEQ sequencing was performed on naive, central memory and regulatory T cell samples, with an average of roughly 3.3 million total reads per sample. Sorted cells were lysed in RLT buffer and RNA was extracted with DNase-treated RNeasy Micro or Mini kits, depending on cell number. To prevent cross-contamination, every cell subset was processed on its own, while patient and healthy donor samples were processed together. TCRB sequences were amplified from cDNA with the immunoSEQ multiplex PCR, producing 87-bp fragments spanning the CDR3 region. Amplicons were sequenced on the Illumina HiSeq platform. As for how the authors treated the data: Synthetic template baselines were used to correct PCR bias computationally, reads within Hamming distance 2 were collapsed, and singletons that could not be merged were discarded. Reads were aligned to IMGT to assign V, D and J genes, CDR3 length, and insertions or deletions at six rearrangement sites. Within each subset, clonotype counts were normalized to sorted cell number, after which true diversity and Gini coefficients were computed with the tcR R package. Repertoire sharing was quantified using the overlap coefficient calculated on TCRB nucleotide sequences. As a proxy for the pre-selection repertoire, out-of-frame TCRB sequences from naive cells were analyzed. TCRdb provides this immuneACCESS table in a form limited to in-frame rearrangements. Some clones are lacking; in checked studies, under half of them reflect an unresolved V gene, and why the rest are absent is not known. For V, J and clone size, that table is used; D and trimming come from the DNA. The sample includes fewer than 650,000 clones, with around 15% observed a single time. About 0.097% of the sample lies in the top ten.

This specimen belongs to a study of beta chain features in type 1 diabetes (dated by TCRdb to between 2017 and 2018). Notes on the research overall: Patients and healthy donors did not differ in mean age, gender distribution, total cell number or subset yield. A total of some 110 million sorted cells were examined across all samples, and a strong correlation was observed between cell number per subset and RNA yield. The study compared the TCRB repertoires of sorted circulating CD4+ T cell subsets in recently diagnosed type 1 diabetes patients with those in matched healthy donors. Naive and central memory subsets were obtained from all 28 donors, but regulatory and stem cell-like memory subsets were isolated from only 8 patients and roughly 8 healthy donors.

Study-wide conclusions, independent of this receptor: Only small numbers of individuals were included in the HLA sub-analyses, which left unresolved whether HLA type had any influence on TCRB rearrangement. In all four CD4+ subsets, TCRB CDR3 length was moderately but significantly shorter in type 1 diabetes patients. Shorter templates might be favored by PCR, yet because patient and control samples were amplified and corrected together, any such skew would affect both groups equally. Patients with type 1 diabetes made fewer insertions and deleted more nucleotides at VDJ recombination sites, implying thymic rearrangement abnormalities. Because cDNA rather than genomic DNA was sequenced, highly expressing activated cells could have been over-represented, although no difference in activation and CD3 levels was found between groups. Naive, central memory and regulatory TCRB repertoires appeared to be more alike among patients than among healthy donors.

V loses 0 bases, J loses 0 bases, and the germline ends lie 13 bases apart. The CDR3 sequence holds 17 residues, the cysteine and phenylalanine included. The sequence is cut down to CDR3 DNA, 51 bases in frame from base 1. CDR1 and CDR2 were assigned from the germline V gene as LGHNA and YNFKEQ. The chain employs TRBV4-2 and TRBJ2-3; the D segment cannot be called with confidence. The source is a man aged 18-30 years in good health. The sample comprised naive CD4+ T cells from blood. Interpreted using the paper, the cell subset or site label stands for: true naive CD4+ T cells. The DNA sequence is given as TGTGCCAGCAGCCAAGAGGTCAGGCTACAGAGCACAGATACGCAGTATTTT. Protein translation: CASSQEVRLQSTDTQYF.